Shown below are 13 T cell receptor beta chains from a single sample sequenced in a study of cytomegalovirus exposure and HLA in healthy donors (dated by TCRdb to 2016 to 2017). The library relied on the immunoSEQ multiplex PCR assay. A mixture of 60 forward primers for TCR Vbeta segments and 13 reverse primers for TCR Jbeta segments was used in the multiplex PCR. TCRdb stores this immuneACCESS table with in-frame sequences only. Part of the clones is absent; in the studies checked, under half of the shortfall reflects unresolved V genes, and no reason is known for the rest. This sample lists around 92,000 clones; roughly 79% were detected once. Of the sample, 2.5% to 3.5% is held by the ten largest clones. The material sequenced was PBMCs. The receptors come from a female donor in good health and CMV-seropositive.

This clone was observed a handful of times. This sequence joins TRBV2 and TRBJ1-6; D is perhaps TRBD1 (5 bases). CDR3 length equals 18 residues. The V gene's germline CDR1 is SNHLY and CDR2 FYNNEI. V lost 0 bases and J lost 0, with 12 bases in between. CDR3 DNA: TGTGCCAGCAGTGAAGCTGGGGCGACCATCTCCTATAATTCACCCCTCCACTTT. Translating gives CASSEAGATISYNSPLHF.

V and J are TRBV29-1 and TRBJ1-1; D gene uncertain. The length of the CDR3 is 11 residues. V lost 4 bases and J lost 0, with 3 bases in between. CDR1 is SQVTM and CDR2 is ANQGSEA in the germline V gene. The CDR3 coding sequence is TGCAGCGTTGTAGTGAACACTGAAGCTTTCTTT. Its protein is CSVVVNTEAFF.

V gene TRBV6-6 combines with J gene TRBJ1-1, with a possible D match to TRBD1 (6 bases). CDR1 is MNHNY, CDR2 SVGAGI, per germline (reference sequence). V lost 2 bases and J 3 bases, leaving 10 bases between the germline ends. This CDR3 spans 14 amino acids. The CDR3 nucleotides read TGTGCCAGCAGTTACAGGGGGTTCTACACTGAAGCTTTCTTT. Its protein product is CASSYRGFYTEAFF.

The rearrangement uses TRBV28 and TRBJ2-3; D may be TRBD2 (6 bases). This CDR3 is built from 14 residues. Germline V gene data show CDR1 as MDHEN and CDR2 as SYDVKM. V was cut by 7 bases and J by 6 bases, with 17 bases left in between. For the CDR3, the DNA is TGTGCCAGCAACCAGGGAGGTTGGTCGGATACGCAGTATTTT. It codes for CASNQGGWSDTQYF. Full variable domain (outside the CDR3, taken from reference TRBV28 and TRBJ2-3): DVKVTQSSRYLVKRTGEKVFLECVQDMDHENMFWYRQDPGLGLRLIYFSYDVKMKEKGDIPEGYSVSREKKERFSLILESASTNQTSMYLCASNQGGWSDTQYFGPGTRLTVL.

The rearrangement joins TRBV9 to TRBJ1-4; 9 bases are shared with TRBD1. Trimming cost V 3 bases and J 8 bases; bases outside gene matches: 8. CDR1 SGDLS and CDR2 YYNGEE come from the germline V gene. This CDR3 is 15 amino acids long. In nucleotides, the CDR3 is TGTGCCAGCAGCGAGCGGACAGGGGTTGAAGAAAAACTGTTTTTT. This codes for CASSERTGVEEKLFF.

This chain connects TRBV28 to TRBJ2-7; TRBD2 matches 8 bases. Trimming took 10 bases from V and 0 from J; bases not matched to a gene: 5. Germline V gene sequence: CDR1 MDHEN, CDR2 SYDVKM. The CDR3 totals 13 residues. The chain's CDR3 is CATERGPSYEQYF. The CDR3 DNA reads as TGTGCCACGGAGCGGGGGCCCTCCTACGAGCAGTACTTC.

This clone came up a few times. CDR3 nucleotide sequence: TGCGCCAGCAGCCGATGGGACAGCGGGGGTGGCTACACCTTC. Its protein product is CASSRWDSGGGYTF. The gene calls are TRBV5-1 and TRBJ1-2, with 7 positions matching TRBD1. The CDR3 contains 14 residues. The germline V gene has CDR1 SGHRS and CDR2 YFSETQ. V was pared by 4 bases and J by 7 bases, with 10 bases of the junction left unmatched.

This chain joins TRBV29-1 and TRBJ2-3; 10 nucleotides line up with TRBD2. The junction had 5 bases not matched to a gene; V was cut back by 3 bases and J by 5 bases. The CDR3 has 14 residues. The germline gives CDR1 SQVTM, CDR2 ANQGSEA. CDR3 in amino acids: CSVDTAGGEDTQYF. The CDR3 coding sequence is TGCAGCGTTGATACAGCGGGGGGGGAAGATACGCAGTATTTT.

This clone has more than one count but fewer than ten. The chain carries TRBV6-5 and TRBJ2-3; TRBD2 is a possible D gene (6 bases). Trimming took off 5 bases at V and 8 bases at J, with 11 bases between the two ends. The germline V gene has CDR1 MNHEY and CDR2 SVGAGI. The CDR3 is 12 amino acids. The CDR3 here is CASSAMGGTQYF. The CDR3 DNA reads TGTGCCAGCAGTGCAATGGGGGGTACGCAGTATTTT.

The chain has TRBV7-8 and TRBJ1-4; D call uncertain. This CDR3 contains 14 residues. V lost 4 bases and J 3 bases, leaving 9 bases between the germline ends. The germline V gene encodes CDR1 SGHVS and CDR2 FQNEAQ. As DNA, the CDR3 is TGTGCCAGCAGCTCGAGGGAGGCTAATGAAAAACTGTTTTTT. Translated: CASSSREANEKLFF. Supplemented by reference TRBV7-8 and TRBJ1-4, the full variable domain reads GAGVSQSPRYKVAKRGQDVALRCDPISGHVSLFWYQQALGQGPEFLTYFQNEAQLDKSGLPSDRFFAERPEGSVSTLKIQRTQQEDSAVYLCASSSREANEKLFFGSGTQLSVL.

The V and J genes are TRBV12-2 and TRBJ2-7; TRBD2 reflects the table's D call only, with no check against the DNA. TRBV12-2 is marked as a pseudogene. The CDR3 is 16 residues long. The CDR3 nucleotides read TGTGCAAGTCGCTCCGGGTGGCTAGCGGGGGGGACCGAGCAGTACTTC. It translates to CASRSGWLAGGTEQYF.

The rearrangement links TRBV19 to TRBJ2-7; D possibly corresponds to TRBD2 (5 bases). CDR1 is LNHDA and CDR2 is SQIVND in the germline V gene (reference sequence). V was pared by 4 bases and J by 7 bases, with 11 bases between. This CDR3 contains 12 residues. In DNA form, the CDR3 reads TGTGCCAGTAGTACGGGGAATGGGGAGCAGTACTTC. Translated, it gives CASSTGNGEQYF. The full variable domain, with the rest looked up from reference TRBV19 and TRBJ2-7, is DGGITQSPKYLFRKEGQNVTLSCEQNLNHDAMYWYRQDPGQGLRLIYYSQIVNDFQKGDIAEGYSVSREKKESFPLTVTSAQKNPTAFYLCASSTGNGEQYFGPGTRLTVT.

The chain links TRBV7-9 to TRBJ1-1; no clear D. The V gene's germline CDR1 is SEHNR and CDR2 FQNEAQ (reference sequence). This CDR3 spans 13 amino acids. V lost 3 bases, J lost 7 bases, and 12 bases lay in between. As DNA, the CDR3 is TGTGCCAGCAGCTTGGTCAGGTTGGGTGAAGCTTTCTTT. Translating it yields CASSLVRLGEAFF. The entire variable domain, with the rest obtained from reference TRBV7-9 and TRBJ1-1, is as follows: DTGVSQNPRHKITKRGQNVTFRCDPISEHNRLYWYRQTLGQGPEFLTYFQNEAQLEKSRLLSDRFSAERPKGSFSTLEIQRTEQGDSAMYLCASSLVRLGEAFFGQGTRLTVV.